The T cell receptor beta chain under discussion was sequenced for a study of identifying expanded T cells in peripheral blood. Study-level points and caveats: Over approximately two and four weeks, about 15 and 18 clones changed, versus 1.2 between replicates. Across healthy donors, higher total template counts meant significantly greater approximately two-week count variance.

About this clone: Its target is not known.

During the collection period, no donor immune events like infections were recorded. This CDR3 contains 15 residues. Trimming at V came to 2 bases and at J to 8 bases, leaving 11 bases not matched to a gene. The V gene's germline CDR1 is MNHNY and CDR2 SVGAGI (reference sequence). Sequenced by immunoSEQ multiplex PCR; TCRdb stores in-frame clones only, minus some. The repertoire includes around 90,000 clones, about 91% of them detected once, and 4% sits in the top ten. The origin of this receptor is a person between 18 and 75 years old in good health. The sequencing sample was made of blood. This chain connects TRBV6-6 to TRBJ1-2; TRBD1 matches 7 bases. The CDR3 DNA is TGTGCCAGCAGTTACGGTTTCGGGACAGCCTCCGGCTACACCTTC. This translates into CASSYGFGTASGYTF.